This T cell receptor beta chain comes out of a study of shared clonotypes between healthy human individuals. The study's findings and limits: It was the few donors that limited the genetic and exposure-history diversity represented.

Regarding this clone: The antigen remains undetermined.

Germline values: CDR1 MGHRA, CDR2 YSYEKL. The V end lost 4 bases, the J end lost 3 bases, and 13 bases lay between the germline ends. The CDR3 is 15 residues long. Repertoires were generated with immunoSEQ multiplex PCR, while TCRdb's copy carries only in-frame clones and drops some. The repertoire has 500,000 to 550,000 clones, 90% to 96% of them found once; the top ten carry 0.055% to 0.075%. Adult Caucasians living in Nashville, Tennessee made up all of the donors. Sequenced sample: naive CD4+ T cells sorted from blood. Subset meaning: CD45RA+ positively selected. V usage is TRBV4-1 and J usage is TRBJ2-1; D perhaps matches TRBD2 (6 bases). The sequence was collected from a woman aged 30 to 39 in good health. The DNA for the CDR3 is TGCGCCAGCAGCCGAGAATCTAGCGACTACAATGAGCAGTTCTTC. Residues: CASSRESSDYNEQFF.